This T cell receptor beta chain was retrieved from a study of blood T cell repertoires in COVID-19. In the study overall: Collection of acute and convalescent COVID-19 samples took place in the United States, Italy and Spain. PBMCs, B-cell-depleted T cells, or T cells provided the cDNA or gDNA that made up the material.

Trimming stripped 6 bases from V and 0 bases from J, with 9 bases between. Germline CDR1 WSHSY, CDR2 SAAADI. This CDR3 comprises 13 residues. Clones were read by immunoSEQ multiplex PCR, and TCRdb kept only the in-frame ones, dropping some. The sample carries 390,000 or so clones, more than 80% recorded once. Sequencing used peripheral blood. The origin of this receptor is a woman in her thirties with active or convalescent COVID-19. The rearrangement joins TRBV10-2 to TRBJ2-7, with D maybe TRBD2 (5 bases). The CDR3: CASRAGSSYEQYF. CDR3 nucleotide sequence: TGCGCCAGCAGGGCGGGCAGCTCCTACGAGCAGTACTTC.